This T cell receptor beta chain was identified during a study of blood T cell repertoires in COVID-19 (dated by TCRdb to 2018 to 2020). A note on the overall study: Collaborator samples came from the United States, Italy and Spain and covered acute and convalescent phases of COVID-19. The material from the prospective study consisted of cDNA or gDNA derived from T cells, B-cell-depleted T cells, or PBMCs. The dataset comprised deeply sampled blood TCRbeta repertoires from subjects exposed to, actively infected with, or recovered from COVID-19. The repertoires were released in a freely available public database meant as a resource for research on the immune response to SARS-CoV-2. Samples came from the ongoing ImmuneRACE study (first 160 participants) plus 1,254 subjects from 6 global collaborators. Sample metadata almost always included a de-identified subject ID, COVID-19 status, age in years and sex. HLA class I and class II types, where available, came from metadata supplied by the sample provider rather than from assay-based typing. Results the study describes overall, beyond this receptor: How much clinical and demographic metadata was included differed by source and by participant, and the metadata was provided uncurated.

CDR1 and CDR2 are drawn from the germline V gene (reference sequence): LGHDT, YNNKEL. V is cut back by 4 bases and J by 0 bases, with 8 bases in the junction unmatched. The CDR3 numbers 17 residues from cysteine through phenylalanine. Only the CDR3 part of the read is kept: 51 bases, read in frame from the first base. Collaborating institutions collected whole blood in K2EDTA tubes following their own protocols. For TCRbeta analysis, collaborators shipped samples as frozen whole blood, isolated PBMCs, or DNA extracted from either of those sample types. As for this clone: Its antigen has not been determined. Base qualities are not at hand, and no much larger clone is one base apart.

TCRbeta CDR3 regions were amplified from genomic DNA using the immunoSEQ Assay, a bias-controlled multiplex PCR. As for the original processing: Within the assay, amplification of reference gene primers was used to estimate how many nucleated cells each sample contained. To quantify the absolute abundance of each unique TCRbeta CDR3 rearrangement, sequence reads were collapsed and filtered. For each sample, productive Simpson clonality was calculated as the square root of Simpson's diversity index over productive rearrangements. TCRdb holds this immuneACCESS table with in-frame rearrangements only. Some clones are missing; in checked studies, unresolved V genes explain under half, and the rest has no known cause. V, J and clone size were drawn from that table, and D and trimming were deduced from the DNA. The sample includes approximately 82,000 clones, with approximately 78% observed a single time. The ten most abundant clones make up less than 9% of the sample.

The clonotype originates from a man aged 50-59 years with active or convalescent COVID-19. The V gene is TRBV3-1 (or the pseudogene TRBV3-2) and the J gene is TRBJ2-2, and TRBD1 aligns with 7 junction nucleotides. Sequencing was performed on peripheral blood. CDR3 loop: CASSLRTGATNTGELFF. The base sequence is TGTGCCAGCAGCCTCCGGACAGGCGCGACGAACACCGGGGAGCTGTTTTTT.